This T cell receptor beta chain is from a study of blood T cells in healthy people across ages. General study points: The study regarded diversity estimates from one million T cells as underestimates. Donor CMV status, an unknown factor, possibly confounded changes in expanded clonotypes.

Isolating PBMCs gave at least 6 million of these cells per sample. From germline, CDR1 is MGHRA and CDR2 YSYEKL. Trimming cost V 2 bases and J 7 bases, with 6 bases left between them. The CDR3 extends over 12 amino acids. A second PCR of about 6 to 11 cycles used a sample-barcoded 5' primer and a J-beta primer mix. MiXCR, run by TCRdb on the 5' RACE reads, gives a single entry per CDR3 protein. The table lists about 1.4 million distinct CDR3 sequences, 59% of them singletons. As for this clonotype: Its antigen is as yet unknown.

Sequenced sample: blood. This receptor was identified in a man aged 18 to 30 in good health. The gene calls are TRBV4-1 and TRBJ2-1; tentative D call: TRBD2 (5 bases). The CDR3 reads CASSQRGNEQFF. The CDR3 region has the DNA TGCGCCAGCAGCCAACGAGGGAATGAGCAGTTCTTC.